Below are 19 T cell receptor beta chains sequenced from a single sample in a study of blood T cell repertoires in COVID-19. Method: immunoSEQ multiplex PCR; TCRdb's copy keeps in-frame clones and lacks some. Among approximately 320,000 clones listed, almost 85% were seen once. Sequences were obtained from peripheral blood. These receptors were taken from a human donor in a cohort sampled during active COVID-19.

V usage is TRBV7-9 and J usage is TRBJ1-2, with D hard to call. The CDR3 length is 15 residues. Germline CDR1 SEHNR, CDR2 FQNEAQ (reference sequence). The V end lost 1 base, the J end lost 6 bases, and 15 bases lay between the germline ends. The CDR3 region is CASSLVQTLPNGYTF. CDR3 DNA sequence: TGTGCCAGCAGCTTAGTCCAGACTCTCCCCAATGGCTACACCTTC.

V is TRBV12-3 or TRBV12-4 and J is TRBJ1-6; the D gene is possibly TRBD1 (5 bases). This CDR3 is built from 12 residues. Trimming pared 7 bases from V and 10 bases from J, leaving 11 bases between. The CDR3 here is CASTRGGSPLHF. CDR3 coding DNA: TGTGCCAGCACCCGGGGGGGATCACCCCTCCACTTT.

This sequence joins TRBV6-2 or TRBV6-3 and TRBJ1-5; 7 positions match TRBD1. V gave up 5 bases and J gave up 5 bases; unmatched junction bases: 12. This CDR3 has 16 residues. Looked up from germline, CDR1 is MNHEY and CDR2 is SVGEGT. The CDR3 region is CASSPRTGFGYQPQHF. As DNA, the CDR3 is TGTGCCAGCAGTCCCCGGACAGGCTTTGGGTATCAGCCCCAGCATTTT.

The chain carries TRBV6-6 and TRBJ1-5; D unclear. From germline, CDR1 is MNHNY and CDR2 SVGAGI (reference sequence). This CDR3 has 13 amino acids. Trimming shortened V by 10 bases and J by 3 bases, and 13 bases separated the two germline ends. The CDR3: CATMERSNQPQHF. CDR3 in DNA: TGTGCCACCATGGAGCGTTCCAATCAGCCCCAGCATTTT.

In DNA, the CDR3 is TGTGCCAGCCTTGGACAGGCGAACACCGGGGAGCTGTTTTTT. Translating gives CASLGQANTGELFF. V is TRBV2 and J is TRBJ2-2; 7 bases line up with TRBD1. Germline V CDR1 and CDR2: SNHLY, FYNNEI. The junction had 3 bases not matched to a gene; V was cut back by 8 bases and J by 0 bases. The CDR3 has 14 amino acids.

This clone was observed once. The genes are TRBV15 and TRBJ1-2, with TRBD1 as a possible D gene (6 bases). The V gene lost 0 bases and the J gene lost 10 bases, with 9 bases spanning the gap. Per the germline V gene, CDR1 is LNHNV and CDR2 is YYDKDF (reference sequence). This CDR3 has 12 amino acids. DNA of the CDR3: TGTGCCACCAGCAGAGATCAGGGGAACTACACCTTC. Encoded protein: CATSRDQGNYTF.

The V and J genes are TRBV6-1 and TRBJ2-7; 8 bases are a match to TRBD1. With V trimmed by 3 bases and J by 2 bases, 21 bases remained unmatched. This CDR3 comprises 20 residues. Per germline, CDR1 MNHNS and CDR2 SASEGT. Here the CDR3 DNA reads TGTGCCAGCAGTGACCCCTTCGGACAGGGAAGAGGCCCTGACGCCTACGAGCAGTACTTC. Its protein product is CASSDPFGQGRGPDAYEQYF.

This rearrangement joins TRBV5-4 to TRBJ2-1, with TRBD2 as a possible D gene (5 bases). Trimming removed 5 bases from V and 3 bases from J, with 12 bases in between. CDR3 length: 14 residues. Germline CDR1 reads SGHNT; CDR2 reads YYREEE (reference sequence). CDR3 nucleotide sequence: TGTGCCAGCAGACCTGGGGAGCTCTACAATGAGCAGTTCTTC. Translating gives CASRPGELYNEQFF.

This clone was seen only a few times. The DNA of the CDR3 is TGTGCCAGTAGTAGACTAGCGGGGGAGACCCAGTACTTC. Translating it yields CASSRLAGETQYF. J is TRBJ2-5 and V is TRBV19, with 11 bases fitting TRBD2. After removal of 4 bases from V and 5 bases from J, the junction contained 0 bases not matched to a gene. This CDR3 is built from 13 residues. The germline gives CDR1 LNHDA, CDR2 SQIVND (reference sequence).

The chain couples TRBV6-5 to TRBJ1-5, with D unresolved. Trimming left V 5 bases short and J 6 bases short, with 14 bases between. The CDR3 has 14 amino acids. Germline CDR1 and CDR2: MNHEY and SVGAGI. CDR3 amino acids: CASSTDYGSQPQHF. The CDR3 nucleotides are TGTGCCAGCAGTACAGACTACGGGAGTCAGCCCCAGCATTTT.

The CDR3 is CASSQDRGGREGTEAFF. CDR3 bases: TGTGCCAGCAGCCAAGATCGAGGAGGGAGGGAGGGGACTGAAGCTTTCTTT. The chain has TRBV3-1 (or the pseudogene TRBV3-2) and TRBJ1-1; weak D call: TRBD1 (5 bases). V lost 0 bases and J 5 bases, leaving 19 bases between the germline ends. This CDR3 has 17 amino acids. CDR1 and CDR2 (germline): LGHDT, YNNKEL (reference sequence).

The CDR3 nucleotides read TGCGCCAGCAGTGGGGACAGAGAGACCGGGGAGCTGTTTTTT. Residues: CASSGDRETGELFF. The chain links TRBV5-1 to TRBJ2-2; TRBD1 agrees at 7 bases. Germline CDR1 and CDR2: SGHRS and YFSETQ. With V trimmed by 5 bases and J by 5 bases, 6 bases remained unmatched. This CDR3 is 14 amino acids long.

The V gene is TRBV5-1, the J gene TRBJ2-1, with 7 bases that match TRBD2. Looked up from germline, CDR1 is SGHRS and CDR2 is YFSETQ. This CDR3 contains 14 residues. V lost 0 bases to trimming and J lost 4 bases; unmatched junction nucleotides: 1. This CDR3 reads CASSLGLAYNEQFF. CDR3 DNA sequence: TGCGCCAGCAGCTTGGGACTAGCTTACAATGAGCAGTTCTTC.

This clone was observed once. In nucleotides, the CDR3 is TGTGCCAGCAGCTCGCGGACAGGGCGAACTGAAGCTTTCTTT. It is translated as CASSSRTGRTEAFF. The chain recombines TRBV14 with TRBJ1-1; 8 bases are a match to TRBD1. CDR1 and CDR2 (germline): SGHDN, FVKESK. J lost 5 bases, V lost 5 bases, and 7 bases had no gene match. The CDR3 is 14 amino acids.

The V gene is TRBV5-1, the J gene TRBJ1-1, with 8 bases lining up with TRBD1. After removal of 4 bases from V and 3 bases from J, the junction contained 5 bases not matched to a gene. Germline assignment: CDR1 SGHRS and CDR2 YFSETQ. The CDR3 has 14 amino acids. The CDR3 bases are TGCGCCAGCAGCGAGACAGGGGCCTACACTGAAGCTTTCTTT. Translating it yields CASSETGAYTEAFF.

J is TRBJ1-1 and V is TRBV19; the D is unclear. This CDR3 spans 14 amino acids. Germline values: CDR1 LNHDA, CDR2 SQIVND (reference sequence). Trimming took 1 base from V and 3 from J, leaving 9 bases between them. The CDR3 region has the DNA TGTGCCAGTAGTATAGTCCAGGACTACACTGAAGCTTTCTTT. This encodes CASSIVQDYTEAFF.

The chain has TRBV11-3 and TRBJ2-2; D unclear. This CDR3 is 14 amino acids long. From germline, CDR1 is SGHNT and CDR2 YENEEA. V lost 5 bases, J lost 6 bases, and 13 bases lay in between. CDR3 protein: CASSPRLGPGELFF. The DNA of the CDR3 is TGTGCCAGCAGCCCCAGGTTGGGTCCCGGGGAGCTGTTTTTT.

The rearrangement uses TRBV5-1 and TRBJ1-1, with a tentative D call TRBD1 (5 bases). Germline-derived CDR1 and CDR2 are SGHRS and YFSETQ. Trimming took 0 bases from V and 1 from J, leaving 16 bases between them. The CDR3 is made up of 17 amino acids. The CDR3 DNA reads TGCGCCAGCAGCTTGGCCTCCGCGACAGAGAAGAACACTGAAGCTTTCTTT. Translation gives CASSLASATEKNTEAFF.

This chain links TRBV19 with TRBJ2-3; no firm D call. This CDR3 contains 14 residues. Germline V gene sequence: CDR1 LNHDA, CDR2 SQIVND (reference sequence). V was trimmed by 6 bases and J by 0 bases, leaving 10 bases between them. CDR3 in DNA: TGTGCCAGTAGGTTTGGCGGAAGCACAGATACGCAGTATTTT. This gives the protein CASRFGGSTDTQYF.